This TCR beta chain was captured by sequencing in a study of blood T cell repertoires in COVID-19. Whole-study context: The samples span acute and convalescent COVID-19 from the United States, Italy and Spain. PBMCs, B-cell-depleted T cells, or T cells were the source of the cDNA or gDNA that made up the material.

How the authors handled the data: Estimated nucleated cell counts came from reference gene primer amplification. Sequenced by immunoSEQ multiplex PCR; TCRdb stores in-frame clones only, minus some. Clone size and the V and J calls come from that table; the DNA yielded D and trimming. The data show some 82,000 clones, with approximately 82% seen just once and approximately 37% held by the top ten. Germline CDR1 reads SNHLY; CDR2 reads FYNNEI. The CDR3 contains 12 residues. V was trimmed by 5 bases and J by 6 bases, leaving 9 bases between them. The V and J genes are TRBV2 and TRBJ2-3, with D unclear. Source material: peripheral blood. The receptor was isolated from an older man with active or convalescent COVID-19. DNA for the CDR3: TGTGCCAGCAGTCCTCAGATGGATACGCAGTATTTT. Its protein product is CASSPQMDTQYF.